This T cell receptor (beta chain) appears in the sequencing data of a study of OX40 agonist ivuxolimab in advanced cancers. Study-level points and caveats: CD4+ T cells averaged fewer expanded clones than CD8+ T cells. In the 0.1 to 3.0 mg/kg range, CD4+ and CD8+ blood T cells had expanded clonally by week 6. Certain nonresponding patients likewise had low normalized T-cell clonal expansion.

Remarks on this clone: As yet, its antigen is unknown.

Repertoires were generated with immunoSEQ multiplex PCR, while TCRdb's copy carries only in-frame clones and drops some. Among over 95,000 clones listed, roughly 90% were seen once. The specimen comprised CD4+ or CD8+ T cells sorted from blood, sampled in a trial of the OX40 agonist ivuxolimab. This receptor was identified in an adult with an advanced solid tumor such as melanoma, head and neck, liver or kidney cancer.

CDR3 coding DNA: TGTGCCAGCAGCTTAACAGGCCGCTATGGCTACACCTTC. Translated, it gives CASSLTGRYGYTF. The chain is built from TRBV11-1 and TRBJ1-2; possible D gene TRBD1, 5 bases. Germline loops: CDR1 SGHAT, CDR2 FQDESV (reference sequence). V was pared by 2 bases and J by 4 bases, with 8 bases between. This CDR3 is 13 amino acids long. The complete variable domain, with remaining parts taken from reference TRBV11-1 and TRBJ1-2, reads EAEVAQSPRYKITEKSQAVAFWCDPISGHATLYWYRQILGQGPELLVQFQDESVVDDSQLPKDRFSAERLKGVDSTLKIQPAELGDSAMYLCASSLTGRYGYTFGSGTRLTVV.